This TCR beta chain emerged from a study of shared clonotypes between healthy human individuals. Healthy and HIV-negative, the adult donors had no recent acute infections or vaccinations. CD4+ cells underwent separation, giving CD45RA+ naive and CD45RA-negative memory subsets. At deep level, the assay was performed. TCRdb keeps only in-frame clones here, not all; method: immunoSEQ multiplex PCR. There are over 1.5 million clones in the sample; around 98% occur only once, and roughly 0.45% lies in the top ten. The study's findings and limits: A limitation of the genetic and exposure-history diversity represented arose from few donors.

Comment on this clone: What it binds is not known.

This clonotype originated in a man aged 25-40 years in good health. What was sequenced was naive CD4+ T cells sorted from blood. Documented subset: CD45RA+ positively selected.

CDR3 sequence (DNA): TGTGCCAGCATCCTCGACGGTCTAGCCAACAATGAGCAGTTCTTC. This encodes CASILDGLANNEQFF. The V gene is TRBV2, the J gene TRBJ2-1; the D gene is possibly TRBD2 (5 bases). The CDR3 is 15 residues long. Trimming removed 7 bases at V and 5 bases at J, with 18 bases between. Germline V CDR1 and CDR2: SNHLY, FYNNEI.